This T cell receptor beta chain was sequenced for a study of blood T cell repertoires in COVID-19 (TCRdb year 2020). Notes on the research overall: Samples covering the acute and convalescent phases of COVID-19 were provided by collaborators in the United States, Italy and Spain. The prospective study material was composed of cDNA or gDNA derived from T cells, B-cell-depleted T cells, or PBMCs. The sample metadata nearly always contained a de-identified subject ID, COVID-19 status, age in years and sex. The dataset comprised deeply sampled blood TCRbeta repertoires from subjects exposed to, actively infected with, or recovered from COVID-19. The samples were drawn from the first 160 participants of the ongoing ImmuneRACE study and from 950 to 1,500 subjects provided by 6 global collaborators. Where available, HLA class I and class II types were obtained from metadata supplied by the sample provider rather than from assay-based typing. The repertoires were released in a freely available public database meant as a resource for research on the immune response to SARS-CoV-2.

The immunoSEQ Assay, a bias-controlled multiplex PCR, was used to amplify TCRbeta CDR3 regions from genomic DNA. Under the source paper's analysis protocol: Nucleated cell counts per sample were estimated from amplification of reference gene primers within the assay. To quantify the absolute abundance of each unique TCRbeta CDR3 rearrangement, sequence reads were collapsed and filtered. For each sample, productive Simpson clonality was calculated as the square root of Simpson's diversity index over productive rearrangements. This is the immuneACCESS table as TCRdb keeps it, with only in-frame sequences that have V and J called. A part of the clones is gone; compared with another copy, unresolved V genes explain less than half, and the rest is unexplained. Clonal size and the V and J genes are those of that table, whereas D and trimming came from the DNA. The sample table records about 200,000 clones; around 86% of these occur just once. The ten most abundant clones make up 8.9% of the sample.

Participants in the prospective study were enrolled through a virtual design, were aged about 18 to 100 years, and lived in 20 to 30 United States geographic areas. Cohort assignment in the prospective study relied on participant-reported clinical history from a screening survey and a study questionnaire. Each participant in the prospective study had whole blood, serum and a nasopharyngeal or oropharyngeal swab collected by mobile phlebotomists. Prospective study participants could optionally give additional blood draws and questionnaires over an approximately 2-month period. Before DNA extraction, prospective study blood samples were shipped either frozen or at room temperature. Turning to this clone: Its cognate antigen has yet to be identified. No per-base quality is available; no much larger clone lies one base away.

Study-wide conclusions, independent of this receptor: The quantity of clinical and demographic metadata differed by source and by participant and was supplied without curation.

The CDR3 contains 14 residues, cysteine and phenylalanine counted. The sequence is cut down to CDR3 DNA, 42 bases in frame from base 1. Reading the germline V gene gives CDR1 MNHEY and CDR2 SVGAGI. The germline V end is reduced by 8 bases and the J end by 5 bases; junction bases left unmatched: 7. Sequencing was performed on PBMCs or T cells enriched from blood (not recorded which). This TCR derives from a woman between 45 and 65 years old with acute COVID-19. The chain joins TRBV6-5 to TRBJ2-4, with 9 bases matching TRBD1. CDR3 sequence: CASWEGQGQNIQYF. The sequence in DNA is TGTGCCAGCTGGGAGGGACAGGGCCAAAACATTCAGTACTTC.